The clone carrying this T cell receptor beta chain was picked up many times. Its antigen is unknown. This specimen belongs to a study of T-cell memory formation after mild COVID-19. Background on the study: For the most part, TCR clusters were specific to one donor. Study-wide results and caveats: Memory from before infection featured some responding clones, which suggests cross-reactive memory joined. The main location of contracting CD4+ clones was CM and EM, and that of contracting CD8+ clones was EMRA.

TCRdb fed the 5' RACE reads into MiXCR, producing one record per CDR3 protein. The profile shows about 350,000 distinct CDR3 sequences, around 15% of them singletons. The junction had 5 bases not matched to a gene; V was cut back by 4 bases and J by 5 bases. The CDR3 spans 16 residues. Germline V CDR1 and CDR2: MDHEN, SYDVKM. The clonotype originates from a man in his late teens or twenties who had mild COVID-19 (a few samples of this study predate the infection). Cell type and time point are not known. This chain joins TRBV28 and TRBJ2-1, with 13 bases matching TRBD2. Sample: PBMCs or a T cell subset sorted from them (not recorded which). CDR3 sequence: CASSSPGLAGNNEQFF. CDR3 nucleotides: TGTGCCAGCAGTTCTCCGGGACTAGCGGGGAACAATGAGCAGTTCTTC.